The 21 T cell receptor beta chains below were found in one sample sequenced in a study of neurological immune-mediated disorders. TCRdb re-called the 5' RACE reads with MiXCR, one entry per CDR3 protein. The sample comprises about 38,000 distinct CDR3 sequences, approximately 5% of which are singletons, and roughly 10% rests with the top ten. Sequenced material: CD4+ T cells from blood. The source is a man aged 18-30 years in good health.

This clonotype was counted many times. The chain has TRBV2 and TRBJ2-2, with a tentative D call TRBD2 (5 bases). Germline CDR1 and CDR2: SNHLY and FYNNEI. There are 15 residues in the CDR3. The germline V and J ends were trimmed by 5 bases and 2 bases, with 12 bases remaining between them. The CDR3 region is CASSRDWGNTGELFF. Written as DNA, the CDR3 is TGTGCCAGCAGTCGGGATTGGGGTAACACCGGGGAGCTGTTTTTT.

In its sample, this clonotype was seen many times. V gene TRBV12-3 or TRBV12-4 combines with J gene TRBJ1-4; 8 nucleotides match TRBD1. This CDR3 has 14 amino acids. Trimming removed 5 bases from V and 7 bases from J; junction bases left unmatched: 6. This CDR3 is CASSTQGAGEKLFF. The CDR3 region has the DNA TGTGCCAGCAGTACCCAGGGGGCGGGTGAAAAACTGTTTTTT.

This clonotype was picked up many times. As DNA, the CDR3 is TGTGCCATCAAGTCCGCGTTAGGGCAAGAGACCCAGTACTTC. Protein product: CAIKSALGQETQYF. The chain carries TRBV10-3 and TRBJ2-5; D ambiguous. Trimming pared 7 bases from V and 2 bases from J, leaving 14 bases between. The CDR3 sequence is 14 residues long. Germline V gene sequence: CDR1 ENHRY, CDR2 SYGVKD.

This clonotype has only a few counts. The chain combines TRBV7-2 with TRBJ2-6; D remains ambiguous. V was pared by 5 bases and J by 1 base, with 12 bases between. From germline, CDR1 is SGHTA and CDR2 FQGNSA. CDR3 length: 16 amino acids. The CDR3 DNA is TGTGCCAGCAGCCTTTCTCAAACGTCTGGGGCCAACGTCCTGACTTTC. Its translation is CASSLSQTSGANVLTF. Full variable domain (outside the CDR3, taken from reference TRBV7-2 and TRBJ2-6): GAGVSQSPSNKVTEKGKDVELRCDPISGHTALYWYRQSLGQGLEFLIYFQGNSAPDKSGLPSDRFSAERTGGSVSTLTIQRTQQEDSAVYLCASSLSQTSGANVLTFGAGSRLTVL.

There are many counts of this clonotype. The chain carries TRBV7-9 and TRBJ1-5; unclear D gene. Germline V CDR1 and CDR2: SEHNR, FQNEAQ (reference sequence). The CDR3 has 15 amino acids. Trimming stripped 6 bases from V and 3 bases from J, with 15 bases between. CDR3 protein: CASSLGVRTNQPQHF. The DNA of the CDR3 is TGTGCCAGCAGTCTCGGAGTCAGAACCAATCAGCCCCAGCATTTT.

Many counts were recorded for this clonotype. The V gene is TRBV5-1, the J gene TRBJ1-2; D is unresolved. The germline gives CDR1 SGHRS, CDR2 YFSETQ. Trimming left V 0 bases short and J 2 bases short, with 11 bases between. This CDR3 has 15 amino acids. The chain's CDR3 is CASSLEDGGNYGYTF. CDR3 bases: TGCGCCAGCAGCTTGGAGGACGGAGGGAACTATGGCTACACCTTC.

The chain carries TRBV28 and TRBJ2-2, with D unresolved. Trimming took 5 bases from V and 8 from J, leaving 12 bases between them. Per the germline V gene, CDR1 is MDHEN and CDR2 is SYDVKM. The CDR3 sequence is 13 residues long. The CDR3 loop is CASSEPPPGELFF. CDR3 in DNA: TGTGCCAGCAGTGAGCCCCCTCCTGGGGAGCTGTTTTTT. Variable domain in full (rest from reference TRBV28 and TRBJ2-2): DVKVTQSSRYLVKRTGEKVFLECVQDMDHENMFWYRQDPGLGLRLIYFSYDVKMKEKGDIPEGYSVSREKKERFSLILESASTNQTSMYLCASSEPPPGELFFGEGSRLTVL.

In this sample, this clonotype turned up many times. The chain combines TRBV15 with TRBJ2-5; unclear D gene. CDR1 is LNHNV, CDR2 YYDKDF, per germline (reference sequence). The length of the CDR3 is 14 residues. Trimming took 1 base from V and 3 from J, leaving 9 bases between them. CDR3 in DNA: TGTGCCACCAGCAGAGGCTGGTCGGAAGAGACCCAGTACTTC. Translation gives CATSRGWSEETQYF.

This clonotype was counted at least ten times. The rearrangement joins TRBV4-1 to TRBJ1-1; tentative D call: TRBD1 (6 bases). V was shortened by 3 bases and J by 1 base, with 9 bases between the two germline ends. This CDR3 has 14 amino acids. Germline V gives CDR1 MGHRA, CDR2 YSYEKL. In DNA, the CDR3 is TGCGCCAGCAGCCAGATGACAGGGAACACTGAAGCTTTCTTT. Translating gives CASSQMTGNTEAFF.

This clonotype was observed many times. The V and J genes are TRBV12-3 or TRBV12-4 and TRBJ2-3; 7 nucleotides align to TRBD2. The CDR3 extends over 14 amino acids. J was trimmed by 11 bases and V by 5 bases; bases with no gene match: 13. The CDR3 here is CASSISDGGEMQYF. CDR3 nucleotides: TGTGCCAGCAGTATCTCGGATGGGGGGGAAATGCAGTATTTT.

This clonotype came up many times. This chain links TRBV20-1 with TRBJ2-3; a possible D gene is TRBD2 (6 bases). CDR1 DFQATT and CDR2 SNEGSKA come from the germline V gene (reference sequence). V lost 1 base to trimming and J lost 1 base, with 12 bases between them. The CDR3 contains 15 residues. The chain's CDR3 is CSARVGGGGTDTQYF. The DNA for the CDR3 is TGCAGTGCTAGAGTGGGGGGAGGAGGCACAGATACGCAGTATTTT.

This clonotype was recorded at least ten times. This sequence joins TRBV7-8 and TRBJ2-7; no clear D gene. The CDR3 is made up of 16 amino acids. The V gene's germline CDR1 is SGHVS and CDR2 FQNEAQ. V shed 3 bases and J shed 2 bases, with 17 bases lying between them. Here the CDR3 reads CASSFSGLRQTYEQYF. CDR3 coding DNA: TGTGCCAGCAGCTTCTCAGGTCTCCGGCAAACCTACGAGCAGTACTTC.

This clonotype was observed many times. The V call is TRBV29-1, the J call TRBJ2-5, with D perhaps TRBD1 (6 bases). Germline V gene data show CDR1 as SQVTM and CDR2 as ANQGSEA. V lost 6 bases to trimming and J lost 2 bases, with 19 bases between them. This CDR3 is built from 15 residues. The CDR3 nucleotides are TGCAGCGTCCGAGGGTCGCGTCAGGGGCAAGAGACCCAGTACTTC. Protein: CSVRGSRQGQETQYF.

This clonotype was found many times. The gene calls are TRBV7-9 and TRBJ2-1, with D tentatively TRBD1 (5 bases). CDR1 and CDR2 (germline): SEHNR, FQNEAQ (reference sequence). V dropped 5 bases and J dropped 2 bases, with 10 bases sitting between them. CDR3 size: 14 residues. The CDR3 DNA reads TGTGCCAGCAGCCAACAGGCTGCCTACAATGAGCAGTTCTTC. Protein: CASSQQAAYNEQFF.

The table lists this clonotype with many counts. The V and J genes are TRBV5-1 and TRBJ2-3; weak D call: TRBD2 (6 bases). V was cut by 3 bases and J by 2 bases, with 13 bases left in between. CDR3 size: 15 residues. Germline CDR1 is SGHRS and CDR2 is YFSETQ. This CDR3 is CASSSGLPNTDTQYF. The CDR3 bases are TGCGCCAGCAGCTCAGGACTACCGAACACAGATACGCAGTATTTT. Full variable domain (missing parts from reference TRBV5-1 and TRBJ2-3): KAGVTQTPRYLIKTRGQQVTLSCSPISGHRSVSWYQQTPGQGLQFLFEYFSETQRNKGNFPGRFSGRQFSNSRSEMNVSTLELGDSALYLCASSSGLPNTDTQYFGPGTRLTVL.

In this sample, this clonotype turned up many times. The rearrangement links TRBV4-1 to TRBJ1-3; D uncertain. Germline loops: CDR1 MGHRA, CDR2 YSYEKL. CDR3 length: 16 amino acids. The V end was cut by 1 base, the J end by 2 bases, with 12 bases between. Here the CDR3 reads CASSQVYGETGNTIYF. The CDR3 coding sequence is TGCGCCAGCAGCCAAGTTTATGGCGAGACTGGAAACACCATATATTTT.

This clonotype has at least ten counts. The rearrangement uses TRBV10-3 and TRBJ1-1; no clear D gene. V lost 6 bases and J 8 bases, leaving 13 bases between the germline ends. In germline, CDR1 is ENHRY, CDR2 SYGVKD. The CDR3 is 12 residues long. The CDR3: CAIRREAGEAFF. The CDR3 DNA follows: TGTGCCATCAGGAGGGAGGCGGGAGAAGCTTTCTTT.

Relative to its sample, this clonotype is medium-sized. V usage is TRBV20-1 and J usage is TRBJ2-1; tentative D call: TRBD1 (6 bases). This CDR3 has 12 residues. Germline assignment: CDR1 DFQATT and CDR2 SNEGSKA (reference sequence). Trimming removed 5 bases from V and 9 bases from J, with 14 bases in between. CDR3 in amino acids: CSAVQGRGEQFF. CDR3 DNA: TGCAGTGCTGTACAGGGAAGGGGTGAGCAGTTCTTC.

This clonotype was detected ten times or more. The rearrangement uses TRBV20-1 and TRBJ2-7, with 8 bases matching TRBD2. CDR1 and CDR2 (germline): DFQATT, SNEGSKA (reference sequence). The CDR3 has 15 residues. Unmatched junction bases numbered 10, after V lost 0 bases and J lost 6 bases. CDR3 nucleotides: TGCAGTGCTAGAGACCTCGTTGCTCGGGAGGGCGAGCAGTACTTC. Encoded protein: CSARDLVAREGEQYF.

Ten or more counts support this clonotype. The chain combines TRBV12-3 or TRBV12-4 with TRBJ2-1; 12 bases fit TRBD2. V trimming: 5 bases; J trimming: 8 bases; junction bases outside the gene matches: 7. This CDR3 spans 15 amino acids. The CDR3 DNA reads TGTGCCAGCAGTCCCGAGACTAGCGGGGGTTATGAGCAGTTCTTC. This translates into CASSPETSGGYEQFF.

This clonotype was recorded a few times. This chain joins TRBV2 and TRBJ2-1; possibly TRBD1 for D (6 bases). CDR1 and CDR2 (germline): SNHLY, FYNNEI. V lost 6 bases and J 3 bases, leaving 15 bases between the germline ends. CDR3 length: 15 residues. CDR3 amino acids: CASSRDTRIYNEQFF. The DNA for the CDR3 is TGTGCCAGCAGCCGGGACACTCGAATCTACAATGAGCAGTTCTTC.